The 15 T cell receptor beta chains below come from one sample, sequenced in a study of T cells after yellow fever vaccination. TCRdb independently ran MiXCR on the 5' RACE reads; one entry per CDR3 protein. The table shows tens of thousands of distinct CDR3 sequences, with about 5.6% occurring only once. This sample comprised PBMCs, either bulk or a sorted T-cell subset (CD4+, CD8+, memory, or dextramer-sorted; not recorded which), obtained on the day of the yellow fever booster vaccination. The receptors were sampled from a man younger than 35 who received the YFV17D yellow fever vaccine.

This rearrangement joins TRBV7-2 to TRBJ2-5; 7 nucleotides align to TRBD1. This CDR3 region has 16 residues. Germline loops: CDR1 SGHTA, CDR2 FQGNSA. V gave up 3 bases and J gave up 5 bases; unmatched junction bases: 12. The CDR3 sequence is CASSFKKGGARETQYF. The CDR3 region has the DNA TGTGCCAGCAGCTTCAAGAAAGGGGGCGCCCGGGAGACCCAGTACTTC.

The genes are TRBV7-2 and TRBJ1-6; 10 positions match TRBD1. Germline V gene data show CDR1 as SGHTA and CDR2 as FQGNSA. J gave up 0 bases and V 5 bases, and 10 bases lay outside the gene matches. This CDR3 has 19 amino acids. CDR3 residues: CASSPPGQGRSSYNSPLHF. The DNA for the CDR3 is TGTGCCAGCAGCCCCCCGGGACAGGGGCGAAGCTCCTATAATTCACCCCTCCACTTT.

This clonotype was picked up a small number of times. This chain links TRBV4-3 with TRBJ2-7, with 8 bases matching TRBD1. Trimming took 0 bases from V and 4 from J; bases not matched to a gene: 8. The V gene's germline CDR1 is LGHNA and CDR2 YSLEER. There are 16 residues in the CDR3. The CDR3 nucleotides are TGCGCCAGCAGCCAAGATGCCGGGACAGGAGTATACGAGCAGTACTTC. Translating it yields CASSQDAGTGVYEQYF.

This clonotype was observed many times. The chain joins TRBV7-2 to TRBJ1-2; D might be TRBD1 (5 bases). The germline V and J ends were trimmed by 0 bases and 4 bases, with 12 bases remaining between them. The germline V gene encodes CDR1 SGHTA and CDR2 FQGNSA. This CDR3 has 15 amino acids. The CDR3 sequence is CASSLAGATGYGYTF. CDR3 nucleotide sequence: TGTGCCAGCAGCTTAGCAGGGGCCACCGGCTATGGCTACACCTTC.

This clonotype was observed at least ten times. This chain links TRBV20-1 with TRBJ2-7, with unresolved D. CDR1 is DFQATT and CDR2 is SNEGSKA in the germline V gene (reference sequence). V lost 3 bases and J lost 6, with 18 bases in between. This CDR3 has 14 amino acids. CDR3 coding DNA: TGCAGTGCTAGGCCCCCAGGCGGCAAGGGCGAGCAGTACGTC. It encodes CSARPPGGKGEQYV.

Many counts were recorded for this clonotype. The chain joins TRBV7-2 to TRBJ2-7; possible D gene TRBD1, 5 bases. Per the germline V gene, CDR1 is SGHTA and CDR2 is FQGNSA. The CDR3 spans 14 residues. Deletions cut 1 base from V and 3 bases from J, with 10 bases between. This CDR3 is CASSLVRRDYEQYF. DNA of the CDR3: TGTGCCAGCAGCTTAGTTCGCAGGGACTACGAGCAGTACTTC.

The chain joins TRBV3-1 to TRBJ1-5, with D possibly TRBD1 on 5 matching bases. Trimming took 8 bases from V and 5 from J, leaving 16 bases between them. Germline assignment: CDR1 LGHDT and CDR2 YNNKEL (reference sequence). The CDR3 extends over 14 amino acids. CDR3 loop: CASSQFLGDQPQHF. DNA of the CDR3: TGTGCCAGCTCCCAGTTTCTAGGGGATCAGCCCCAGCATTTT.

In this sample, this clonotype turned up a few times. The chain is built from TRBV7-9 and TRBJ2-3, with 8 bases fitting TRBD2. The CDR3 runs to 15 residues. The junction had 8 bases not matched to a gene; V was cut back by 5 bases and J by 4 bases. Germline lookup yields CDR1 SEHNR and CDR2 FQNEAQ (reference sequence). This chain's CDR3 is CASSTHGGGADTQYF. For the CDR3, the DNA is TGTGCCAGCAGCACCCACGGGGGGGGGGCAGATACGCAGTATTTT.

This clonotype was picked up many times. The chain links TRBV6-1 to TRBJ2-7; possibly TRBD1 or TRBD2 for D (5 bases each). Between the trimmed V and J ends, which lost 6 bases and 5 bases, there was a span of 8 bases. The germline V gene has CDR1 MNHNS and CDR2 SASEGT. This CDR3 region has 11 residues. The CDR3, as DNA: TGTGCCAGCAGGCAGGGAGACGAGCAGTACGTC. The encoded protein is CASRQGDEQYV.

This chain links TRBV10-2 with TRBJ1-2; D unclear. V was shortened by 2 bases and J by 1 base, with 8 bases between the two germline ends. The length of the CDR3 is 14 residues. Germline V gives CDR1 WSHSY, CDR2 SAAADI. CDR3: CASSESKVNYGYTF. For the CDR3, the DNA is TGCGCCAGCAGTGAGAGTAAAGTTAACTATGGCTACACCTTC.

This clonotype was counted ten times or more. The chain employs TRBV12-3 or TRBV12-4 and TRBJ2-7; D perhaps matches TRBD2 (5 bases). The CDR3 covers 12 residues. Trimming left V 6 bases short and J 6 bases short, with 12 bases between. CDR3 residues: CASSSDGLEQYF. The CDR3 bases are TGTGCCAGCAGCTCGGACGGACTCGAGCAGTACTTC.

Many counts were recorded for this clonotype. The chain is built from TRBV27 and TRBJ2-7; 9 nucleotides match TRBD1. The CDR3 totals 15 residues. V gave up 3 bases and J gave up 2 bases; unmatched junction bases: 5. CDR1 and CDR2 (germline): MNHEY, SMNVEV (reference sequence). The CDR3 nucleotides read TGTGCCAGCAGTTTCGCGGGACAGGGACCCTACGAGCAGTACTTC. Translated: CASSFAGQGPYEQYF.

This chain connects TRBV5-4 to TRBJ2-7; tentative D call: TRBD2 (7 bases). The CDR3 loop spans 15 amino acids. V was pared by 4 bases and J by 2 bases, with 16 bases between. Per the germline V gene, CDR1 is SGHNT and CDR2 is YYREEE (reference sequence). The CDR3 spells CASSLDGGGPYEQYV. CDR3 sequence (DNA): TGTGCCAGCAGCCTGGACGGCGGGGGCCCCTACGAGCAGTACGTC.

Here the CDR3 reads CASSQGLGMNTEAFF. CDR3 bases: TGCGCCAGCAGCCAAGGATTAGGCATGAACACTGAAGCTTTCTTT. The chain couples TRBV4-3 to TRBJ1-1; D is ambiguous. V dropped 1 base and J dropped 0 bases, with 9 bases sitting between them. Germline V gives CDR1 LGHNA, CDR2 YSLEER. The CDR3 has 15 amino acids.

This clonotype has just a few counts. An end of the junction differs from the germline gene, which may be a read error. The chain has TRBV2 and TRBJ2-4; D is perhaps TRBD1 (6 bases). Germline V gene lookup returns CDR1 SNHLY and CDR2 FYNNEI. The CDR3 loop spans 16 amino acids. The DNA of the CDR3 is TGTGCCAGCAGCGAAGCCTGGACAGTAGCCAAAAACATTCAGTACTTC. Its protein product is CASSEAWTVAKNIQYF.